This T cell receptor beta chain was retrieved from a study of vaccination and CD4 T cells after COVID-19 (dated by TCRdb to between 2021 and 2022). A note on the overall study: Convalescent patients had a positive SARS-CoV-2 result on nasal swab PCR, and of these patients, about ten had mild disease and one had severe disease. The convalescent cohort comprised six males and four females, including two Hispanic individuals, seven Caucasians, two Asians and one multiracial person. Participants received two doses of either the Pfizer-BioNTech BNT162b2 vaccine (n=8) or the Moderna mRNA-1273 vaccine (n=2). Post-COVID blood samples from convalescent patients were collected a median of roughly 100 days after diagnosis, with a range of about 35 to 180 days. Post-vaccine blood samples were taken a median of about 77 days after the second vaccine dose, with a range of 14 to 241 days. The cultures were stimulated with overlapping spike peptide pools from SARS-CoV-2 and from the common cold coronaviruses HCoV-NL63, HCoV-OC43 and HCoV-229E. Control cultures used a CEFX viral epitope pool as positive control, an HIV-1 Nef peptide pool as negative control, or no peptide. In under 13 COVID-19 convalescent patients and 4 infection-naive healthy vaccine recipients, researchers compared the spike-specific CD4+ TCR repertoire from before mRNA vaccination with the repertoire from after. The research as a whole found: The median count of SARS-CoV-2-reactive clonotypes went up from around 23 after infection to a few dozen after vaccination, although the change was not significant. Only a relatively small number of convalescent patients were included in the study, and early timepoints following natural infection were not analyzed. Nearly all vaccine-specific clones in convalescent patients (304 of 307) were mono-reactive for SARS-CoV-2 spike rather than cross-reactive with common cold coronaviruses. In convalescent patients, a median roughly 85% of post-vaccine SARS-CoV-2-reactive clones were detected only after vaccination, and vaccine-specific priming was suggested by this finding.

Library creation used PCR. DNA from cultured CD4+ T cells was subjected to TCR sequencing with the Oncomine TCR Beta short-read assay at the Johns Hopkins FTIC core. The QIAamp micro DNA kit was used to extract genomic DNA from the cultured CD4+ T cells. Oncomine TCR Beta libraries from cultured CD4+ T cells were pooled using unique dual indexes and sequenced on an Illumina iSeq 100. The original methods were these. Non-productive sequences were removed, and CDR3s that did not start with C, did not end with F or W, or were shorter than 7 amino acids were discarded. The MANAFEST web application was used to identify antigen-specific clonotypes by comparing peptide-stimulated wells against reference wells and other culture wells. To be called positive, a clone needed an FDR below 0.05, an odds ratio above 5, and a productive frequency above 0.1% in at least two of three replicate wells. A clonotype counted as cross-reactive if it showed significant expansion both in the SARS-CoV-2 spike wells and in at least one common cold coronavirus spike condition. Levenshtein distances (stringdist) and unrooted phylogenetic trees (ape) in R version 3.6.1 were used to assess CDR3 homology. TCRdb passed the public sequencing reads through fastp at Q25 and MiXCR, retaining productive beta sequences. Merged by CDR3 protein, the rows form single entries marked with the most common genes and DNA. TCRdb's processing, not the authors', yielded these V and J calls. The sample yields about 10,000 distinct CDR3 sequences; about two thirds were counted once. The ten biggest clones cover less than 9% of the sample.

As encoded in the germline V gene, CDR1 is MDHEN while CDR2 is SYDVKM. V is shortened by 5 bases, J by 5 bases, and the region joining them spans 20 bases. The CDR3 starts with the cysteine, ends with the phenylalanine, and has 16 residues. The entry retains the CDR3 DNA only, 48 bases that are in frame from base 1. In the paper's terms, the treatment or condition label means: roughly 10-day PBMC culture with coronavirus spike peptide pools or control peptides (ViraFEST assay). The ViraFEST assay was used in the study, in which antigen-specific T cells were expanded with peptide pools and expanded clonotypes were subsequently identified by TCR sequencing. The convalescent patients' positive SARS-CoV-2 PCR tests fell between March and December 2020, which was before the Alpha, Beta and Delta variants emerged in the United States. Some 2 million PBMCs per well were cultured in IMDM with approximately 5% human AB serum and approximately 10 IU/ml IL-2, plus 10 ug/ml peptide pools. Half of the culture medium was replaced with fresh IL-2-containing medium on days 3 and 7. After 10 days of culture, CD4+ T cells were isolated by negative selection with the EasySep CD4+ T cell isolation kit. Ficoll-Paque Plus gradient centrifugation was used to isolate PBMCs from whole blood, and the isolated PBMCs were then either used fresh or cryopreserved at -140C. Culture conditions were generally each tested in triplicate wells.

A remark on this clonotype: The antigen it recognizes is unknown. No base quality information exists; no much larger clone differs at one position.

The specimen was CD4+ T cells from blood, cultured in vitro. The TCR originated in a human donor who had recovered from COVID-19. The chain links TRBV28 with TRBJ2-3; the D gene is tentatively TRBD1 or TRBD2, each matching 5 bases. The CDR3 protein sequence reads: CASSATPGRSQDTQYF. The nucleotides read TGTGCCAGCAGTGCAACACCGGGACGGTCCCAAGATACGCAGTATTTT.